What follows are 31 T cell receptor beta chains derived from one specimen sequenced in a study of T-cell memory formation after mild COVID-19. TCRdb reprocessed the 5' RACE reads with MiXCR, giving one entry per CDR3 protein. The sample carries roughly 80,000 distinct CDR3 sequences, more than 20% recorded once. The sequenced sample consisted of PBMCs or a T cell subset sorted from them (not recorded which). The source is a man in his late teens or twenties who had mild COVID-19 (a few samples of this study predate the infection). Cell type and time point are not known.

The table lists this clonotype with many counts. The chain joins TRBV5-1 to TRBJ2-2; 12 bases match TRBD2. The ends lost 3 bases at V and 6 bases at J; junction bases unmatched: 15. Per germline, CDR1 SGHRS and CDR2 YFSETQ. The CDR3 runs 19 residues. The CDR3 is CASSSELAGGLGSAGELFF. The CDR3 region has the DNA TGCGCCAGCAGCTCGGAACTAGCGGGGGGACTTGGATCCGCCGGGGAGCTGTTTTTT.

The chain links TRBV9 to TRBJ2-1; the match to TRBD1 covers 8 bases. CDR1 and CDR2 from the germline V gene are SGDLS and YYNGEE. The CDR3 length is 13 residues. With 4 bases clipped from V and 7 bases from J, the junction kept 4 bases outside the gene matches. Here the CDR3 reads CASSRTGKNEQFF. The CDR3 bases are TGTGCCAGCAGCAGGACAGGGAAGAATGAGCAGTTCTTC.

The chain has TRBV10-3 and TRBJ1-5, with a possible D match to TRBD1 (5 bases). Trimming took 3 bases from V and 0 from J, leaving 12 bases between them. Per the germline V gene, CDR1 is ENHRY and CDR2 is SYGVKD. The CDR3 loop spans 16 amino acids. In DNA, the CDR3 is TGTGCCATCAGTGACTCCTCGAGGGGTAGCAATCAGCCCCAGCATTTT. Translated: CAISDSSRGSNQPQHF.

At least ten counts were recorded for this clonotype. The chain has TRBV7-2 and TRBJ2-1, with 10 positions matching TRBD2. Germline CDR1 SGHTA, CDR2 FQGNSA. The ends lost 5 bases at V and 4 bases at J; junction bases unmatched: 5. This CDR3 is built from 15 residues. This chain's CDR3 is CASSATSGDYNEQFF. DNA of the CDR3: TGTGCCAGCAGCGCAACTAGCGGGGATTACAATGAGCAGTTCTTC. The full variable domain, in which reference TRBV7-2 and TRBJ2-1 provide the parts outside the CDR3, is GAGVSQSPSNKVTEKGKDVELRCDPISGHTALYWYRQSLGQGLEFLIYFQGNSAPDKSGLPSDRFSAERTGGSVSTLTIQRTQQEDSAVYLCASSATSGDYNEQFFGPGTRLTVL.

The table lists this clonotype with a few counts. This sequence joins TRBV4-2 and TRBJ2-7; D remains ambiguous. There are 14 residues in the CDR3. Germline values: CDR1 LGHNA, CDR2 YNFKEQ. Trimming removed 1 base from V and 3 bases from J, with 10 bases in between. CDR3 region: CASSQGGGYYEQYF. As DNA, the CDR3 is TGTGCCAGCAGCCAAGGTGGCGGATACTACGAGCAGTACTTC.

The CDR3 region has the DNA TGTGCCAGCAGCCGAACAGGTAGCAATCAGCCCCAGCATTTT. Translated, it gives CASSRTGSNQPQHF. V is TRBV7-9 and J is TRBJ1-5; D is possibly TRBD1 (5 bases). This CDR3 is built from 14 residues. Germline CDR1 is SEHNR and CDR2 is FQNEAQ (reference sequence). V was shortened by 5 bases and J by 0 bases, with 8 bases between the two germline ends.

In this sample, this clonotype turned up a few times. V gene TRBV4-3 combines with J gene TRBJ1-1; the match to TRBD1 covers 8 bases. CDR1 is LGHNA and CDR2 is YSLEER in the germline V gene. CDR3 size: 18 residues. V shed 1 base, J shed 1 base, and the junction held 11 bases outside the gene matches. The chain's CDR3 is CASSQAIYSGGTNTEAFF. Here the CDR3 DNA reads TGCGCCAGCAGCCAAGCGATTTATTCAGGGGGCACGAACACTGAAGCTTTCTTT.

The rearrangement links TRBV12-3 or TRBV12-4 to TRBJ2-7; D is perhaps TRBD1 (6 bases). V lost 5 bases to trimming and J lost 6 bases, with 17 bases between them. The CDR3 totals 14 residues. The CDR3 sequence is CASSLSPGVSEQYF. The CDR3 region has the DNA TGTGCCAGCAGTCTCTCGCCAGGGGTAAGCGAGCAGTACTTC.

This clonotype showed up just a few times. CDR3: CASSFGGAKTEAFF. CDR3 sequence (DNA): TGTGCCAGCAGTTTCGGGGGGGCGAAGACTGAAGCTTTCTTT. The V gene is TRBV12-3 or TRBV12-4, the J gene TRBJ1-1; a weak D match, TRBD1 (6 bases). V lost 3 bases to trimming and J lost 5 bases, with 13 bases between them. The CDR3 has 14 residues.

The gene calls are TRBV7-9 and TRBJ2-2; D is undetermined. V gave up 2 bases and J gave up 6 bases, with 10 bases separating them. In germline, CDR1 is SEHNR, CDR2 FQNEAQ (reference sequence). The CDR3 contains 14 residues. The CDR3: CASSLRVVSGELFF. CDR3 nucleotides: TGTGCCAGCAGCTTACGTGTGGTTTCCGGGGAGCTGTTTTTT.

The CDR3 sequence is CASSAQGESYEQYV. The CDR3 DNA reads as TGTGCCAGCAGCGCCCAGGGTGAGAGCTACGAGCAGTACGTC. This rearrangement joins TRBV6-1 to TRBJ2-7, with a weak D call TRBD1 (5 bases). Trimming stripped 6 bases from V and 3 bases from J, with 15 bases between. The CDR3 totals 14 residues. The V gene's germline CDR1 is MNHNS and CDR2 SASEGT.

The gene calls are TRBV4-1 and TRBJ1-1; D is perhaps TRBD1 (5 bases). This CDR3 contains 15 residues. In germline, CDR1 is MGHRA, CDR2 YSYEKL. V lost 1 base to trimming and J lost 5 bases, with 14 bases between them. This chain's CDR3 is CASSQGRGGGTEAFF. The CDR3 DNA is TGCGCCAGCAGCCAAGGGCGCGGCGGGGGGACTGAAGCTTTCTTT.

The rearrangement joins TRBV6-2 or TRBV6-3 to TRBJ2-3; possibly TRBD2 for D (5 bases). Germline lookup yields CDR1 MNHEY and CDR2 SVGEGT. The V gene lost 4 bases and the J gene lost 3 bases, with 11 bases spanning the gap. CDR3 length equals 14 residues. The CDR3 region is CASSSYRLTDTQYF. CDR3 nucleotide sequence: TGTGCCAGCAGTTCCTACCGACTAACAGATACGCAGTATTTT.

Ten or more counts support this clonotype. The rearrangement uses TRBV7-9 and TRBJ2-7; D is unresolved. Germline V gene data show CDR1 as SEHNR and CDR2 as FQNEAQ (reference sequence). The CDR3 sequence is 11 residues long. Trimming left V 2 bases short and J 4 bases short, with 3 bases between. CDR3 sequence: CASSLSYEQYF. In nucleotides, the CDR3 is TGTGCCAGCAGCTTATCTTACGAGCAGTACTTC. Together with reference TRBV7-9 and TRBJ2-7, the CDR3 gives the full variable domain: DTGVSQNPRHKITKRGQNVTFRCDPISEHNRLYWYRQTLGQGPEFLTYFQNEAQLEKSRLLSDRFSAERPKGSFSTLEIQRTEQGDSAMYLCASSLSYEQYFGPGTRLTVT.

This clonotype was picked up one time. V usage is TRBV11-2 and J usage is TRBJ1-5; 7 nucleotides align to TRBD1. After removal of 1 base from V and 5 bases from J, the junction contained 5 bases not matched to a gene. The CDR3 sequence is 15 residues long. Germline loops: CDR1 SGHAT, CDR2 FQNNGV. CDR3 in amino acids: CASSLGPGGHQPQHF. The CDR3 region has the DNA TGTGCCAGCAGCTTAGGACCAGGGGGACATCAGCCCCAGCATTTT.

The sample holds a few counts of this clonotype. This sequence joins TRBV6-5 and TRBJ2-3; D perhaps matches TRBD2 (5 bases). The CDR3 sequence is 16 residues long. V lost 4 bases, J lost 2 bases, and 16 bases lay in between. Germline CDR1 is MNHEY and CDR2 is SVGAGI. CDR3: CASSSGRVDFTDTQYF. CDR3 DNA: TGTGCCAGCAGTTCCGGACGGGTGGACTTCACAGATACGCAGTATTTT.

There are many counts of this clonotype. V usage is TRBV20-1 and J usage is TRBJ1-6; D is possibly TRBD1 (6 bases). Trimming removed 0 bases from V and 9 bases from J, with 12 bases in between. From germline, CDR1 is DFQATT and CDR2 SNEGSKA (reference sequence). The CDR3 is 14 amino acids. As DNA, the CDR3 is TGCAGTGCTAGAGATTTACGGGGGGCTTCACCCCTCCACTTT. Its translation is CSARDLRGASPLHF.

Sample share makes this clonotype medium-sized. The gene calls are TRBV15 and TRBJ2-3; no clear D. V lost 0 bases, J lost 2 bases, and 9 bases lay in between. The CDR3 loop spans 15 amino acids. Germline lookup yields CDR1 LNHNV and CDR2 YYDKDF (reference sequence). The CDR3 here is CATSRDGRPTDTQYF. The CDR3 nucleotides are TGTGCCACCAGCAGAGATGGACGCCCCACAGATACGCAGTATTTT.

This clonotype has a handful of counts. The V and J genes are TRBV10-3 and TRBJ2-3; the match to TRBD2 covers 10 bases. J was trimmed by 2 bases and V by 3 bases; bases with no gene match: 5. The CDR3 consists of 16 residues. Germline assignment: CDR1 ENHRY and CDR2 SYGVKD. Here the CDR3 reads CAISDGLAGDTDTQYF. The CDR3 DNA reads TGTGCCATCAGTGATGGGCTAGCGGGGGACACAGATACGCAGTATTTT.

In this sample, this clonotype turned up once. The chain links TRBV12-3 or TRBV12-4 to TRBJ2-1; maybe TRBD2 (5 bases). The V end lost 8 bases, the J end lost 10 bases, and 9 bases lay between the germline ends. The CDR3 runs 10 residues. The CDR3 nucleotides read TGTGCCAGCCGGGGTTACGAGCAGTTCTTC. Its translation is CASRGYEQFF.

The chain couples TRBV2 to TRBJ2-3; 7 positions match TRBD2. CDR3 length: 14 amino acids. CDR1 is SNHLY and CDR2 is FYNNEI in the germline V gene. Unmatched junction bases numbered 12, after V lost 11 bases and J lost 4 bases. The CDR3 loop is CAVGPGGHPDTQYF. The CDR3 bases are TGTGCCGTAGGGCCGGGGGGTCACCCAGATACGCAGTATTTT.

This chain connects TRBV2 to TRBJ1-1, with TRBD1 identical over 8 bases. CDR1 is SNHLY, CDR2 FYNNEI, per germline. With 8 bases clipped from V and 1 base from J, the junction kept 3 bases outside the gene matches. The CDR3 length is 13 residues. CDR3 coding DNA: TGTGCCAGCGGGGGACAGGCGAACACTGAAGCTTTCTTT. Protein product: CASGGQANTEAFF.

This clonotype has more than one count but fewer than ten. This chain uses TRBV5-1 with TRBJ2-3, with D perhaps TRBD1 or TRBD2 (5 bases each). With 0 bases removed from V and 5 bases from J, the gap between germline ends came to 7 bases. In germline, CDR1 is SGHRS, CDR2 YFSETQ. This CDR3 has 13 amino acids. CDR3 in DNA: TGCGCCAGCAGCTTGGTTGGGGGAGATACGCAGTATTTT. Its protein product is CASSLVGGDTQYF.

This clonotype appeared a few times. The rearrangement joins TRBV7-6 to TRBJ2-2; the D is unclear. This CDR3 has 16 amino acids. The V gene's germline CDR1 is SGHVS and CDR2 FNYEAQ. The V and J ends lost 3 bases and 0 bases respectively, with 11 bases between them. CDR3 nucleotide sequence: TGTGCCAGCAGCTTGGGCGGTACCGCGAACACCGGGGAGCTGTTTTTT. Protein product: CASSLGGTANTGELFF.

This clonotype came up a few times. CDR3 DNA: TGCGCCAGCAGCCAAGAGGGGGAGCGACGGGACTATGGCTACACCTTC. Translation gives CASSQEGERRDYGYTF. The chain carries TRBV4-3 and TRBJ1-2; a possible D gene is TRBD1 (5 bases). V shed 0 bases and J shed 3 bases, with 14 bases lying between them. The CDR3 totals 16 residues. The germline V gene encodes CDR1 LGHNA and CDR2 YSLEER.

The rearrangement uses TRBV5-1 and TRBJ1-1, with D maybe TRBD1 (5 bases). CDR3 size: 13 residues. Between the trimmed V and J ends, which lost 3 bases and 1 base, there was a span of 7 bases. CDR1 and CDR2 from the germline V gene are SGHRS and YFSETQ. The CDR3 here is CASSWDGNTEAFF. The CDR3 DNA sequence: TGCGCCAGCAGCTGGGACGGGAACACTGAAGCTTTCTTT. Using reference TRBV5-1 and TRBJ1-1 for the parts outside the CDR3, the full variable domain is KAGVTQTPRYLIKTRGQQVTLSCSPISGHRSVSWYQQTPGQGLQFLFEYFSETQRNKGNFPGRFSGRQFSNSRSEMNVSTLELGDSALYLCASSWDGNTEAFFGQGTRLTVV.

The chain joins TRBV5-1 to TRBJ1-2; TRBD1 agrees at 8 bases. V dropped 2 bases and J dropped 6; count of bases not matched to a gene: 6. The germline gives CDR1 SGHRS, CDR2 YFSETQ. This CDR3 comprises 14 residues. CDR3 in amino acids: CASSFVETGDGYTF. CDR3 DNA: TGCGCCAGCAGCTTCGTGGAGACAGGGGATGGCTACACCTTC.

The CDR3 is CASSLGRRGDTQYF. The CDR3 DNA is TGTGCCAGCAGCTTAGGCCGGAGGGGAGATACGCAGTATTTT. This rearrangement joins TRBV7-8 to TRBJ2-3; D might be TRBD2 (6 bases). Looked up from germline, CDR1 is SGHVS and CDR2 is FQNEAQ. The CDR3 has 14 amino acids. The V end was cut by 1 base, the J end by 5 bases, with 10 bases between.

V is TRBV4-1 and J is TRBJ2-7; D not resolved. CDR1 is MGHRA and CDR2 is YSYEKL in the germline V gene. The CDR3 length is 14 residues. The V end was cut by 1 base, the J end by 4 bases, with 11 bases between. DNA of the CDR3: TGCGCCAGCAGCCAAGGTGCAAACGCTTACGAGCAGTACTTC. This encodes CASSQGANAYEQYF.

Here the CDR3 reads CSPQDLSTDTQYF. Written as DNA, the CDR3 is TGCAGTCCGCAGGATTTGAGCACAGATACGCAGTATTTT. This chain uses TRBV20-1 with TRBJ2-3; the D is unclear. Looked up from germline, CDR1 is DFQATT and CDR2 is SNEGSKA (reference sequence). The CDR3 covers 13 residues. Deletions cut 8 bases from V and 0 bases from J, with 12 bases between.

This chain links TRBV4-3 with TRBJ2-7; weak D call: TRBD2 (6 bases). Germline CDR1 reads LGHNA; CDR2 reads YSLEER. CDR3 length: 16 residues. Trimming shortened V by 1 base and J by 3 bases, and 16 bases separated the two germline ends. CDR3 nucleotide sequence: TGCGCCAGCAGCCAAGCGAGGGACGGACTAAACTACGAGCAGTACTTC. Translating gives CASSQARDGLNYEQYF.